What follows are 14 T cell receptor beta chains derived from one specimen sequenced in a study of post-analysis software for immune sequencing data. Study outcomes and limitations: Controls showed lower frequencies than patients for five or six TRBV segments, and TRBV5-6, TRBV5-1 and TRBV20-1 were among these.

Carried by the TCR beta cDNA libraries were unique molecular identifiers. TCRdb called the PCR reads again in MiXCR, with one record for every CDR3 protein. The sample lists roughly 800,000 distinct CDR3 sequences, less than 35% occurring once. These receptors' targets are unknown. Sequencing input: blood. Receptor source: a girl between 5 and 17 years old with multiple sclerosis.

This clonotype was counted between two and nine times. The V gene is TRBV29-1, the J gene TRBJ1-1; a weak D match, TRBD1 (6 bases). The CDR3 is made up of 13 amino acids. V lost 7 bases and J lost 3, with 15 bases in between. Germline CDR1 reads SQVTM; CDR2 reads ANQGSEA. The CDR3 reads CSGSQGFDTEAFF. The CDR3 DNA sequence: TGCAGCGGATCACAGGGATTTGACACTGAAGCTTTCTTT. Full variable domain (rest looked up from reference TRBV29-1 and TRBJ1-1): SAVISQKPSRDICQRGTSLTIQCQVDSQVTMMFWYRQQPGQSLTLIATANQGSEATYESGFVIDKFPISRPNLTFSTLTVSNMSPEDSSIYLCSGSQGFDTEAFFGQGTRLTVV.

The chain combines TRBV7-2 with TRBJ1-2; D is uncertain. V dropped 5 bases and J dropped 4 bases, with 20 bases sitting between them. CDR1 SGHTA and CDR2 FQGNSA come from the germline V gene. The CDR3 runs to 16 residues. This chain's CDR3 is CASSRFLSRSRYGYTF. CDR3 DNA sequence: TGTGCCAGCAGCCGATTTCTATCCCGATCCCGCTATGGCTACACCTTC.

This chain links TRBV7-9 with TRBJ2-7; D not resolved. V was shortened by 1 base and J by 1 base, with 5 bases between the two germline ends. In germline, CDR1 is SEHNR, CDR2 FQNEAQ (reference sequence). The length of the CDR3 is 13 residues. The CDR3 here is CASSLENSYEQYF. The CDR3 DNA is TGTGCCAGCAGCTTAGAGAATTCCTACGAGCAGTACTTC.

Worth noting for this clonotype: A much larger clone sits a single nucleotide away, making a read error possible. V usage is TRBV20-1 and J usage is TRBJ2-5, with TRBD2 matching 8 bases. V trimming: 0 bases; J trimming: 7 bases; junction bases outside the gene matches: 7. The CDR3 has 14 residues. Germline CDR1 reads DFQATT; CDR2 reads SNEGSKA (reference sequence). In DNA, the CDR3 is TGCAGTGCTAGAGATAGCGGGGTTGGAGGGACCCAGTACTTC. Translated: CSARDSGVGGTQYF.

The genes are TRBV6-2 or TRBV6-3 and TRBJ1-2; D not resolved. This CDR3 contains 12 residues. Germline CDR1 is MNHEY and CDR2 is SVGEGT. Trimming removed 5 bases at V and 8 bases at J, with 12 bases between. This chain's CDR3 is CASSPSVGGYTF. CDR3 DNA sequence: TGTGCCAGCAGTCCTTCGGTCGGCGGCTACACCTTC.

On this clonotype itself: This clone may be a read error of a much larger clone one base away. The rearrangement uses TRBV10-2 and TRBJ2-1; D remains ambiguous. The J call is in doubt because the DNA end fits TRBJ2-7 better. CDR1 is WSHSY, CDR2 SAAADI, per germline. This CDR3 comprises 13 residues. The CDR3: CASGPSSYNEQYF. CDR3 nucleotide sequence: TGCGCCAGCGGGCCTTCTTCCTACAATGAGCAGTACTTC.

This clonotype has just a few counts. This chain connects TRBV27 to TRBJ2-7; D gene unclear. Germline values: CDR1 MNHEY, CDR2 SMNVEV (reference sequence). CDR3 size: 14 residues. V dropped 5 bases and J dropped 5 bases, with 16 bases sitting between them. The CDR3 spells CASSRPMGGDEQYF. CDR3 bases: TGTGCCAGCAGTAGGCCGATGGGCGGTGACGAGCAGTACTTC.

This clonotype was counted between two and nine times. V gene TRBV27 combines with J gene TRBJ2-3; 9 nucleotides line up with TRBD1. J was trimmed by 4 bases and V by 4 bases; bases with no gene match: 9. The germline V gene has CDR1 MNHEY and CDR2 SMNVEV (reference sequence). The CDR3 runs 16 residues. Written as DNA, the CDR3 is TGTGCCAGCAGTTCATACTTGGGACAGGGCCCAGATACGCAGTATTTT. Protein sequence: CASSSYLGQGPDTQYF.

The CDR3 DNA is TGCAGTGCTAGATCCGGAGGGAACAGCGTTCGCGATGAGCAGTTCTTC. It codes for CSARSGGNSVRDEQFF. The rearrangement links TRBV20-1 to TRBJ2-1; weak D call: TRBD2 (6 bases). V was clipped by 2 bases and J by 8 bases, with 22 bases between them. CDR1 is DFQATT and CDR2 is SNEGSKA in the germline V gene (reference sequence). This CDR3 has 16 amino acids.

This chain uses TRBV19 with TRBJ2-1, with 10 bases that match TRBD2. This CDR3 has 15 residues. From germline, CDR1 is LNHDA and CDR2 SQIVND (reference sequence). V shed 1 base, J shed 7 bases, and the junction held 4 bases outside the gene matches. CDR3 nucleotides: TGTGCCAGTAGTATAGTACCAGCGGGAGGGAATGAGCAGTTCTTC. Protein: CASSIVPAGGNEQFF.

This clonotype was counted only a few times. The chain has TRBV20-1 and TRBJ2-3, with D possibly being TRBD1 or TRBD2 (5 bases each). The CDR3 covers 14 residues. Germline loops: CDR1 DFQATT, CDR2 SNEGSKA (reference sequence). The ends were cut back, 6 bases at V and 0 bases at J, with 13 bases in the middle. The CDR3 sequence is CSATRDASTDTQYF. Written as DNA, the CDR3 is TGCAGTGCCACCCGGGACGCAAGCACAGATACGCAGTATTTT.

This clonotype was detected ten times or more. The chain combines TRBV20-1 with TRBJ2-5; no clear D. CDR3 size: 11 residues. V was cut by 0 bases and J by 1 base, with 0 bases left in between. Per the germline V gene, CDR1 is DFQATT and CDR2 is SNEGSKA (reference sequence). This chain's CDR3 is CSARDQETQYF. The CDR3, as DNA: TGCAGTGCTAGAGACCAAGAGACCCAGTACTTC.

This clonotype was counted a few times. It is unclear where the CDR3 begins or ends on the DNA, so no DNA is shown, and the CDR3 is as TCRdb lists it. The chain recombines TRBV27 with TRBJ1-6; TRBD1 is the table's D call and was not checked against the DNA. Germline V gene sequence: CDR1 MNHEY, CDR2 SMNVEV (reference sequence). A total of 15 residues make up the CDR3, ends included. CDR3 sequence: CASTSGQNNNSPLHF.

The CDR3 coding sequence is TGCGCCAGCAGCTCGGGAACTAGCGGGGGCCGCACCTACAATGAGCAGTTCTTC. This encodes CASSSGTSGGRTYNEQFF. The V and J genes are TRBV5-1 and TRBJ2-1, with 11 positions matching TRBD2. V lost 3 bases to trimming and J lost 2 bases; unmatched junction nucleotides: 10. CDR3 length: 18 amino acids. Germline values: CDR1 SGHRS, CDR2 YFSETQ.